Below are 5 T cell receptor beta chains sequenced from a single sample in a study of Ad26.COV2.S vaccination and SARS-CoV-2 variants (dated by TCRdb to the early 2020s). The library was made by the immunoSEQ multiplex PCR assay. The clones in this table, taken by TCRdb from immuneACCESS, are in-frame only. Not every clone is retained; where verified, under half of the shortfall comes from an unresolved V gene, and the cause of the rest is unknown. The sample yields approximately 300,000 clones; around four fifths were counted once. The ten biggest clones cover approximately 2.1% of the sample. The treatment or condition label of this sample denotes: approximately 18 received Ad26.COV2.S at low or high dose, single or two shots; about 5 received placebo; per-sample allocation not given. Repertoires of vaccine and placebo recipients were sequenced from samples taken on day 63 after the first injection.

Sequencing was performed on peripheral blood, taken in a trial of Ad26.COV2.S vaccine versus placebo. These receptors were obtained from a person between 18 and 65 years old who received the Ad26.COV2.S COVID-19 vaccine or a placebo.

The rearrangement joins TRBV5-1 to TRBJ1-1; 7 bases line up with TRBD1. The V and J ends lost 4 bases and 5 bases, in that order; junction bases with no gene match: 17. The CDR3 totals 17 residues. Germline values: CDR1 SGHRS, CDR2 YFSETQ. In DNA form, the CDR3 reads TGCGCCAGCAGCAGGAGCATAATTACAGGGGATGTAACTGAAGCTTTCTTT. It encodes CASSRSIITGDVTEAFF. The complete variable domain, with remaining parts taken from reference TRBV5-1 and TRBJ1-1, reads KAGVTQTPRYLIKTRGQQVTLSCSPISGHRSVSWYQQTPGQGLQFLFEYFSETQRNKGNFPGRFSGRQFSNSRSEMNVSTLELGDSALYLCASSRSIITGDVTEAFFGQGTRLTVV.

The J gene is TRBJ2-7, the V gene TRBV7-2, with no clear D. The CDR3 totals 13 residues. Trimming pared 5 bases from V and 4 bases from J, leaving 12 bases between. Germline assignment: CDR1 SGHTA and CDR2 FQGNSA. Written as DNA, the CDR3 is TGTGCCAGCAGCCTAAGTTTTGGGTACGAGCAGTACTTC. This translates into CASSLSFGYEQYF.

This sequence joins TRBV11-2 and TRBJ2-7; D ambiguous. CDR1 SGHAT and CDR2 FQNNGV come from the germline V gene. V was pared by 0 bases and J by 9 bases, with 6 bases between. There are 11 residues in the CDR3. The CDR3 region is CASSLEYGQYF. The CDR3 DNA reads as TGTGCCAGCAGCTTAGAATATGGGCAGTACTTC.

This clone was counted only a few times. The chain couples TRBV2 to TRBJ1-1; possible D gene TRBD1, 6 bases. V lost 4 bases to trimming and J lost 4 bases, with 13 bases between them. CDR3 length: 14 residues. The V gene's germline CDR1 is SNHLY and CDR2 FYNNEI. The chain's CDR3 is CASSAAGAITEAFF. For the CDR3, the DNA is TGTGCCAGCAGTGCAGCAGGGGCGATCACTGAAGCTTTCTTT.

This clone was counted a single time. The chain links TRBV5-1 to TRBJ1-1, with 9 bases aligning to TRBD1. The CDR3 totals 14 residues. Germline values: CDR1 SGHRS, CDR2 YFSETQ. V was pared by 4 bases and J by 3 bases, with 4 bases of the junction left unmatched. The chain's CDR3 is CASSGGTGHTEAFF. The CDR3 DNA reads as TGCGCCAGCAGCGGAGGGACAGGGCACACTGAAGCTTTCTTT. The variable domain in full, completed from reference TRBV5-1 and TRBJ1-1, reads KAGVTQTPRYLIKTRGQQVTLSCSPISGHRSVSWYQQTPGQGLQFLFEYFSETQRNKGNFPGRFSGRQFSNSRSEMNVSTLELGDSALYLCASSGGTGHTEAFFGQGTRLTVV.